Judged by frequency, the clone carrying this TCR beta chain is medium-sized. Its antigen is still unknown. This sample stems from a study of CD8 T cells in cerebrospinal fluid in Alzheimer's disease. In the study overall: Two single-cell methods, plate-based nested PCR and droplet-based sequencing, assessed CSF clonal expansion. Findings and caveats of the study: Finding EBV-specific TCRs in cerebrospinal fluid does not show EBV causes Alzheimer's disease.

Participants were all in good physical condition and free of acute infection. Profiling of CSF cells used 10X single-cell V(D)J plus 5' expression. From the 10x single-cell sequencing reads, TCRdb lists one entry per CDR3 protein and no DNA. The listing contains 1,500 to 2,000 distinct CDR3 sequences. CDR3 size: 15 residues. The germline gives CDR1 MNHEY, CDR2 SVGEGT. The sequence was obtained from a human donor in good health. The gene calls are TRBV6-2 or TRBV6-3 and TRBJ2-1; the TCRdb D gene call, TRBD2, has no DNA to confirm it. The sequencing input was cerebrospinal fluid. The CDR3 loop is CASSYGAGPYNEQFF.